This T cell receptor (beta chain) was recovered during a study of T cell responses to AZD1222 COVID-19 vaccine. Study overall: Timing groups of about 4 and about 12 weeks for second doses were pooled.

V shed 3 bases and J shed 6 bases, with 15 bases lying between them. From germline, CDR1 is SEHNR and CDR2 FQNEAQ (reference sequence). The CDR3 runs 15 residues. The study's findings and limits: An increase in Spike-specific TCR breadth and depth was observed after two AZD1222 doses. Regions left unmutated in variants are reportedly the target of nearly half of spike-specific TCRs. A mostly white British donor set with more females was recruited, and clonal diversity was possibly underestimated.

This clone showed up just once. The antigen remains undetermined. The data were produced by immunoSEQ multiplex PCR, yet TCRdb's version contains in-frame clones alone and is incomplete. The sample holds more than 85,000 clones; almost 80% are singletons and the top ten take approximately 21%. The clonotype comes from an adult in good health. The sample consisted of peripheral blood, taken on day 0 of AZD1222 vaccination. The gene calls are TRBV7-9 and TRBJ2-1; D is unresolved. The CDR3 protein is CASSFGSLASNEQFF. In DNA form, the CDR3 reads TGTGCCAGCAGCTTCGGGTCGTTAGCCTCCAATGAGCAGTTCTTC.